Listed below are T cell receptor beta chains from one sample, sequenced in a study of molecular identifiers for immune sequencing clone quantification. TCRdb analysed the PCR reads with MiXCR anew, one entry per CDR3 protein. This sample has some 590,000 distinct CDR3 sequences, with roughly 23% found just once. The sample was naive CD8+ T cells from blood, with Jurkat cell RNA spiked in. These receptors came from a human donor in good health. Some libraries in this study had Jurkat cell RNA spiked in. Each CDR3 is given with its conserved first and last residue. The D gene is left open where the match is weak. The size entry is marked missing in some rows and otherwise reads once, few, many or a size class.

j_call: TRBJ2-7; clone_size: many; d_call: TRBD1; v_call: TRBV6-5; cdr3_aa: CASGTGTATYEQYF; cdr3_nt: TGTGCCAGTGGGACCGGGACAGCCACCTACGAGCAGTACTTC
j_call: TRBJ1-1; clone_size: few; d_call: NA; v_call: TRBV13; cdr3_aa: CASSHGRTEAFF; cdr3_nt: TGTGCCAGCAGCCACGGACGGACTGAAGCTTTCTTT
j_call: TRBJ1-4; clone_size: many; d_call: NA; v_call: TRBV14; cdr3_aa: CASSPGRHFNEKLFF; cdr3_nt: TGTGCCAGCAGCCCAGGCCGCCATTTCAATGAAAAACTGTTTTTT
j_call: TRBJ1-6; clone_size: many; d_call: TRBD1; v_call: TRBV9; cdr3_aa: CASSVEQGAGSPLHF; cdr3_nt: TGTGCCAGCAGCGTAGAACAGGGGGCTGGCTCACCCCTCCACTTT
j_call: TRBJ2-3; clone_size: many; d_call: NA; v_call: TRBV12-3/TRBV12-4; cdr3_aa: CASSSLRGGTDTQYF; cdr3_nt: TGTGCCAGCAGTTCCCTGAGGGGAGGCACAGATACGCAGTATTTT
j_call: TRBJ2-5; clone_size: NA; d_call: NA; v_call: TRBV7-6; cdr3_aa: CASSWAGGTQETQYF; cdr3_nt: TGTGCCAGCAGCTGGGCGGGTGGAACACAAGAGACCCAGTACTTC
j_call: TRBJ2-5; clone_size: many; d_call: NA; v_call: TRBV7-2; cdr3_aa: CASSLVGNQETQYF; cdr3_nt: TGTGCCAGCAGCTTAGTGGGCAACCAAGAGACCCAGTACTTC
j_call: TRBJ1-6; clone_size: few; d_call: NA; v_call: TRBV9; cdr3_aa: CASSVNTGRSPLHF; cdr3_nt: TGTGCCAGCAGCGTAAATACAGGGAGGTCACCCCTCCACTTT
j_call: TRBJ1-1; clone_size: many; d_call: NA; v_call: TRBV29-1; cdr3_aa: CSGADTEAFF; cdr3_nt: TGCAGCGGTGCGGACACTGAAGCTTTCTTT
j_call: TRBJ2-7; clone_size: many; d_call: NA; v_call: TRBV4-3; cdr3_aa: CASSQDRASASYEQYF; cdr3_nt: TGCGCCAGCAGCCAAGATCGGGCTAGCGCTTCCTACGAGCAGTACTTC
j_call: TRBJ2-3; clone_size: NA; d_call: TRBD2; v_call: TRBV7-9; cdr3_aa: CASSSPGLAGVEGSDTQYF; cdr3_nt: TGTGCCAGCAGCTCCCCGGGACTAGCGGGGGTCGAGGGATCGGATACGCAGTATTTT
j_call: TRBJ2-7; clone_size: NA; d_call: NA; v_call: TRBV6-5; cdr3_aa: CASSYTPTVLGEQYF; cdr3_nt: TGTGCCAGCAGTTACACCCCGACAGTTTTAGGGGAGCAGTACTTC
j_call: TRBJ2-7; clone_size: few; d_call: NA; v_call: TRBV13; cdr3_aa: CASSSQLDYEQYF; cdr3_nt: TGTGCCAGCAGCTCCCAATTGGACTACGAGCAGTACTTC
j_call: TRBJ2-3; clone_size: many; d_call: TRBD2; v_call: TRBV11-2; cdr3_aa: CASRPGLASTDTQYF; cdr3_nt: TGTGCCAGCAGACCGGGACTAGCGTCCACAGATACGCAGTATTTT
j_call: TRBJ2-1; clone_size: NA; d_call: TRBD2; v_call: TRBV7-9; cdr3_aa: CASSQKTSGIYNEQFF; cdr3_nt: TGTGCCAGCAGCCAAAAGACTAGCGGGATCTACAATGAGCAGTTCTTC
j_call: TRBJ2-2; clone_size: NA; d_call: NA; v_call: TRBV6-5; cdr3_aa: CASSSLTSNTGELFF; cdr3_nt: TGTGCCAGCAGTTCCCTTACAAGTAACACCGGGGAGCTGTTTTTT
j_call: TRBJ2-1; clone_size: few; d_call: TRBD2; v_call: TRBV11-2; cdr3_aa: CASSLSRGSGGAFF; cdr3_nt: TGTGCCAGCAGCTTAAGTAGGGGGAGCGGGGGGGCTTTCTTC
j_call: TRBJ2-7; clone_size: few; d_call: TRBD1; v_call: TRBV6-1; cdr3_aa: CASSTGQGMVYEQYF; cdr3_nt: TGTGCCAGCAGTACCGGACAGGGAATGGTCTACGAGCAGTACTTC
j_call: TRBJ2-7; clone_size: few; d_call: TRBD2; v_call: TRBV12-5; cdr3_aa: CASGFWGGYEQYF; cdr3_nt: TGTGCTAGTGGTTTCTGGGGGGGTTACGAGCAGTACTTC
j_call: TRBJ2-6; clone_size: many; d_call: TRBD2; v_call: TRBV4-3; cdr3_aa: CASSQDRGLSGANVLTF; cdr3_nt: TGCGCCAGCAGCCAAGATAGGGGACTATCTGGGGCCAACGTCCTGACTTTC
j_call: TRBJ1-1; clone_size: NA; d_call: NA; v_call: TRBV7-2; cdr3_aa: CASSLAGQGSRTEASF; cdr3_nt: TGTGCCAGCAGCTTGGCTGGGCAGGGTTCGAGAACTGAAGCTTCCTTT
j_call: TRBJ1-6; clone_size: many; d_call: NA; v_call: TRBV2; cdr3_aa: CASSEALGYNSPLHF; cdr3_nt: TGTGCCAGCAGTGAAGCGCTAGGCTATAATTCACCCCTCCACTTT
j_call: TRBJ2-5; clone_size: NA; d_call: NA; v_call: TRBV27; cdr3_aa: CASSNLGGRQETQYF; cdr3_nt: TGTGCCAGCAGTAACCTCGGAGGACGCCAAGAGACCCAGTACTTC
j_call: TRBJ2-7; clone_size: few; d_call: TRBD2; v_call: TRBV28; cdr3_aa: CASSRPLRLAVHYEQYF; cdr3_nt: TGTGCCAGCAGCCGCCCTTTGAGACTAGCGGTGCACTACGAGCAGTACTTC
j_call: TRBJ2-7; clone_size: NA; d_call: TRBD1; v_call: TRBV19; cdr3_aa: CASSIDGTARIYEQYF; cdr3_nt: TGTGCCAGTAGTATAGATGGGACAGCAAGGATCTACGAGCAGTACTTC
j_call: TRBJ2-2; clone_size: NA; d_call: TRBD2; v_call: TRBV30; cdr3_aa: CARGGLAGPGELFF; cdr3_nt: TGTGCCCGGGGGGGACTAGCCGGCCCCGGGGAGCTGTTTTTT
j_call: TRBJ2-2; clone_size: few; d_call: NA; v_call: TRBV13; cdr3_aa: CASSLENRNTGELFF; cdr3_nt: TGTGCCAGCAGCTTAGAAAACAGGAACACCGGGGAGCTGTTTTTT
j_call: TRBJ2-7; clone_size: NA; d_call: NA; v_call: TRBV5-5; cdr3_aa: CASSYYGASYEQYF; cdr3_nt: TGTGCCAGCAGCTATTACGGGGCGTCCTACGAGCAGTACTTC
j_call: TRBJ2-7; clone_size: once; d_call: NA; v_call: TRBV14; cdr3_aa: CASSQVLYSYEQYF; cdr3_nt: TGTGCCAGCAGCCAAGTACTCTACTCCTACGAGCAGTACTTC
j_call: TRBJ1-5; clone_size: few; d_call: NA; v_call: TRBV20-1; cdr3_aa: CSASDSPQPQHF; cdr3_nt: TGCAGTGCTAGTGACTCACCACAGCCCCAGCATTTT
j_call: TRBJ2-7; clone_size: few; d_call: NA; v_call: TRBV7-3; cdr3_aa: CASSLMQGLEQYF; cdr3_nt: TGTGCCAGCAGCTTAATGCAGGGCTTGGAGCAGTACTTC
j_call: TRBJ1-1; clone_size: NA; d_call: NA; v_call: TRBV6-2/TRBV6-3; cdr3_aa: CASRRDEITEAFF; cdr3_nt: TGTGCCAGCAGACGAGACGAGATTACTGAAGCTTTCTTT
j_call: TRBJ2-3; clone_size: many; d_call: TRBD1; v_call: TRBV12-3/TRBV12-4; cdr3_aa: CASSLDRVGDTQYF; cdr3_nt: TGTGCCAGCAGCCTGGACAGGGTTGGAGATACGCAGTATTTT
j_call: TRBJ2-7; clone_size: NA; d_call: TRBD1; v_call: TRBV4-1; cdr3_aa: CASSPEGGQGAYEQYF; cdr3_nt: TGCGCCAGCAGCCCCGAAGGAGGACAGGGGGCGTACGAGCAGTACTTC
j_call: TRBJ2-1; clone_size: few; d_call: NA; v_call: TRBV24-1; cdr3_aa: CATSEAHNNEQFF; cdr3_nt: TGTGCCACCAGTGAGGCCCATAACAATGAGCAGTTCTTC
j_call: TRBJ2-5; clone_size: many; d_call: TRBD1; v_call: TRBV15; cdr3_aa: CATSSTGGVETQYF; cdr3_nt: TGTGCCACCAGCAGCACAGGGGGCGTAGAGACCCAGTACTTC
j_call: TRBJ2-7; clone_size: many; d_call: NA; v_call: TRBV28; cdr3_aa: CASSLFHEQYF; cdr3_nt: TGTGCCAGCAGCTTGTTCCACGAGCAGTACTTC
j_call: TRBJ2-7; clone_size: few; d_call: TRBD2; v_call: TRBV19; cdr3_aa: CASSIGLAIYEQYF; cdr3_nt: TGTGCCAGTAGTATCGGACTAGCGATTTACGAGCAGTACTTC
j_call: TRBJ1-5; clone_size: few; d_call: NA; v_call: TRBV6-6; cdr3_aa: CASTVAAPYSNQPQHF; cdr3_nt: TGTGCCAGCACCGTAGCTGCGCCTTATAGCAATCAGCCCCAGCATTTT
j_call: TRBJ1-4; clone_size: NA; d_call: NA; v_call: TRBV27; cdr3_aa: CASSPEPGSGVGKLFF; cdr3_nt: TGTGCCAGCAGTCCGGAACCGGGATCTGGGGTCGGAAAACTGTTTTTT
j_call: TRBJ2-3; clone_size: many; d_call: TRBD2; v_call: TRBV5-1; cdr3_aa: CASSLGGTSVLTDTQYF; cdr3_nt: TGCGCCAGCAGCTTGGGGGGGACTAGCGTATTGACAGATACGCAGTATTTT
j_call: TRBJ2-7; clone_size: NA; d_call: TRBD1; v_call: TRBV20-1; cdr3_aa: CSAEGTENHEQYF; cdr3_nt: TGCAGTGCGGAAGGGACAGAAAACCACGAGCAGTACTTC
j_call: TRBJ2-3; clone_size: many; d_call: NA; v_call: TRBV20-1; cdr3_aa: CSARGGPSLLTDTQYF; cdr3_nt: TGCAGTGCTAGAGGTGGACCCTCACTCCTCACAGATACGCAGTATTTT
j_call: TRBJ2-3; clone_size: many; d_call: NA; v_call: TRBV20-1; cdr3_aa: CSAVRSSTDTQYF; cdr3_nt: TGCAGTGCCGTCCGGTCCAGCACAGATACGCAGTATTTT
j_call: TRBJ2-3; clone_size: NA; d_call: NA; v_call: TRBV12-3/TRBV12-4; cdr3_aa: CASIEGGPSADTQYF; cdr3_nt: TGTGCCAGCATTGAGGGCGGCCCTAGCGCAGATACGCAGTATTTT
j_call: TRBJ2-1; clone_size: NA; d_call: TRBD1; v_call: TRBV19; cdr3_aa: CASSIAGQGSGEQFF; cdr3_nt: TGTGCCAGTAGTATAGCGGGACAGGGTTCCGGTGAGCAGTTCTTC
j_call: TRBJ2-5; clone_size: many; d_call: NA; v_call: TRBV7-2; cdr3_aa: CASSLLPRDTQYF; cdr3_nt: TGTGCCAGCAGCTTACTTCCCCGAGACACCCAGTACTTC
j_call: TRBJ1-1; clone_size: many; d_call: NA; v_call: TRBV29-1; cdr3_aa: CSVHVEGQSPEAFF; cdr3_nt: TGCAGCGTTCACGTGGAAGGACAGAGCCCTGAAGCTTTCTTT